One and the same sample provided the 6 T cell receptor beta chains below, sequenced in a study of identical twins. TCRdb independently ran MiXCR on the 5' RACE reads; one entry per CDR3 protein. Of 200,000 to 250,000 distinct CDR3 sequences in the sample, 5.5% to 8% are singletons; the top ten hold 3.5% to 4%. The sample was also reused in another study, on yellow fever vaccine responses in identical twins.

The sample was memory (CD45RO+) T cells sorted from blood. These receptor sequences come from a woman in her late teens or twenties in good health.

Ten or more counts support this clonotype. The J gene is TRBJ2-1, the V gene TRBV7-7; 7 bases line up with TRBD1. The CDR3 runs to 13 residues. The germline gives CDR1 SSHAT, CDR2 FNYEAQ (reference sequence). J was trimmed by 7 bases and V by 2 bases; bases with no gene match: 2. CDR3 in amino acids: CASSLQQGNEQFF. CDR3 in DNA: TGTGCCAGCAGCTTACAACAGGGGAATGAGCAGTTCTTC. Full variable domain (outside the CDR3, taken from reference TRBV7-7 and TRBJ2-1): GAGVSQSPRYKVTKRGQDVTLRCDPISSHATLYWYQQALGQGPEFLTYFNYEAQPDKSGLPSDRFSAERPEGSISTLTIQRTEQRDSAMYRCASSLQQGNEQFFGPGTRLTVL.

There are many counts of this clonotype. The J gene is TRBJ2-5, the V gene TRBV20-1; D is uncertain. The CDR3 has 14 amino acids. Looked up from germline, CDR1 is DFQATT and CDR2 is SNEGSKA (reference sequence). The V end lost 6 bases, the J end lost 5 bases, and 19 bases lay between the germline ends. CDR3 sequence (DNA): TGCAGTGCCGAATTTGGGGTTTTTGGGGAGACCCAGTACTTC. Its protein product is CSAEFGVFGETQYF.

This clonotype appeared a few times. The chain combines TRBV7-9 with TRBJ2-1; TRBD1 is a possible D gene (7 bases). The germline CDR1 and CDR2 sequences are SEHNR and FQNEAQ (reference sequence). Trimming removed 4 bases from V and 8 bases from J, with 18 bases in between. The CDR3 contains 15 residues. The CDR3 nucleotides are TGTGCCAGCAGCTGGGGCAGGGGGGACTCGGATGAGCAGTTCTTC. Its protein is CASSWGRGDSDEQFF. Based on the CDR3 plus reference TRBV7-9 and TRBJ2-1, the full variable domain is DTGVSQNPRHKITKRGQNVTFRCDPISEHNRLYWYRQTLGQGPEFLTYFQNEAQLEKSRLLSDRFSAERPKGSFSTLEIQRTEQGDSAMYLCASSWGRGDSDEQFFGPGTRLTVL.

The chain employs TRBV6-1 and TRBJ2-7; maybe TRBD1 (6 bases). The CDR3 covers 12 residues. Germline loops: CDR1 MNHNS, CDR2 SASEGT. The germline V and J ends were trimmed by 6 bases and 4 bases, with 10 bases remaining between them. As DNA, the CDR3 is TGTGCCAGCAGGGGACAAAGTTACGAGCAGTACGTC. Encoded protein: CASRGQSYEQYV.

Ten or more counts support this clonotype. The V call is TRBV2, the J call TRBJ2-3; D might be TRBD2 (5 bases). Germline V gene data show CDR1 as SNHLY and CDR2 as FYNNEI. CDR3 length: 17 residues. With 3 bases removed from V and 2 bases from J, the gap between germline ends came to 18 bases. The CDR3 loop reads CASSDGPTGFLTDTQYF. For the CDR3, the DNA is TGTGCCAGCAGTGACGGACCAACGGGGTTTCTCACAGATACGCAGTATTTT.

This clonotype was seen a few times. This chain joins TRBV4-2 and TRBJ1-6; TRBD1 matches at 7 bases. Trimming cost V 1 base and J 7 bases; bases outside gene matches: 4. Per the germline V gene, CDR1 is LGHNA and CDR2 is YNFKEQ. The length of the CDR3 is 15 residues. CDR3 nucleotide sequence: TGTGCCAGCAGCCAAGCAGGGACAGAAAATTCACCCCTCCACTTT. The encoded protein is CASSQAGTENSPLHF.